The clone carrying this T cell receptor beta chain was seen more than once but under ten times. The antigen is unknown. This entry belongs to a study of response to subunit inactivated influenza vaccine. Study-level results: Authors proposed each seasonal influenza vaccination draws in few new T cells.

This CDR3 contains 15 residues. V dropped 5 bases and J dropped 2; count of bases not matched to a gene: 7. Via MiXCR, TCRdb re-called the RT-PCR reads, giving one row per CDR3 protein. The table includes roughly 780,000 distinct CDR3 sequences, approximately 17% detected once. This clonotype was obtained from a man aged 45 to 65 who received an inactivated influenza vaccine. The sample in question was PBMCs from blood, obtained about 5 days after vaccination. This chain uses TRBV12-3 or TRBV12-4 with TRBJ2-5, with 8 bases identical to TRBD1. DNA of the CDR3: TGTGCCAGCAGTCCAGGGGGCAGGAATCAAGAGACCCAGTACTTC. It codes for CASSPGGRNQETQYF.